This T cell receptor beta chain was retrieved from a study of identical twins. This clonotype was recorded a few times. TCRdb independently ran MiXCR on the 5' RACE reads; one entry per CDR3 protein. Among about 520,000 distinct CDR3 sequences listed, approximately 22% were seen once. This same sample was also part of a study on T cells expressing NK-cell markers. That source adds: The dominant NKG2C+ clonotypes represented roughly 1.0-7.5% of CD8+ T cells in over 5 donors. There remained a lack of clarity about HCMV specificity of expanded NKG2C+ T cell clones.

The sequencing sample was made of CD4+ T cells sorted from blood. The source is a woman between 18 and 29 years old in good health.

The CDR3 DNA sequence: TGCGCCAGCAGCGCCCTTTTTGGAGGCCTATACAATGAGCAGTTCTTC. Encoded protein: CASSALFGGLYNEQFF. V usage is TRBV10-2 and J usage is TRBJ2-1, with D possibly TRBD2 on 5 matching bases. The ends were cut back, 6 bases at V and 4 bases at J, with 19 bases in the middle. This CDR3 spans 16 amino acids. Germline CDR1 is WSHSY and CDR2 is SAAADI.